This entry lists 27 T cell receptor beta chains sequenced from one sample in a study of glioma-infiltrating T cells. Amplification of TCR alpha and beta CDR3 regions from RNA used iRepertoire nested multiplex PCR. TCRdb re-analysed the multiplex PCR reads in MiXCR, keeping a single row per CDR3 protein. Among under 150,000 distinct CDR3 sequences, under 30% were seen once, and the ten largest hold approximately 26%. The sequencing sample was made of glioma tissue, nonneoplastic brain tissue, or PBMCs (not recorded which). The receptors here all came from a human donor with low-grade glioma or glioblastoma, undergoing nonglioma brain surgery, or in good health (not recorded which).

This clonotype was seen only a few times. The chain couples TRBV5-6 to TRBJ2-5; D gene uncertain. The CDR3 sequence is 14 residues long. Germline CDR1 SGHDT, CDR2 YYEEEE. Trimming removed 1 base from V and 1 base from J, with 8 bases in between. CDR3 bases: TGTGCCAGCAGCTTGATGGGGTTCCAAGAGACCCAGTACTTC. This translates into CASSLMGFQETQYF.

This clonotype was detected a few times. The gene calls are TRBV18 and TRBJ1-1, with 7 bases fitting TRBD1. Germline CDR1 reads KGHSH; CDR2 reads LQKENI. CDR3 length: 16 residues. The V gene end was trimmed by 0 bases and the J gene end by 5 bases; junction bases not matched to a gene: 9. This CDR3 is CASSPPTGQGVTEAFF. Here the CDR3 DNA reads TGTGCCAGCTCACCACCGACCGGGCAGGGGGTTACTGAAGCTTTCTTT.

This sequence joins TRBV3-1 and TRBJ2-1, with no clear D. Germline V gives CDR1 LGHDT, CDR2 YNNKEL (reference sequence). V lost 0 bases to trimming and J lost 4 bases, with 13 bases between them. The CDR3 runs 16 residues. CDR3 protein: CASSQENGASYNEQFF. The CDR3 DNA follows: TGTGCCAGCAGCCAAGAAAACGGAGCATCTTACAATGAGCAGTTCTTC.

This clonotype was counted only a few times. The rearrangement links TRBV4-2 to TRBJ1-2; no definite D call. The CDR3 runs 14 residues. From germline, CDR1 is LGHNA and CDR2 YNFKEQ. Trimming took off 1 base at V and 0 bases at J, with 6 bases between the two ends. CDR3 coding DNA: TGTGCCAGCAGCCAAGGGGTGTCTAACTATGGCTACACCTTC. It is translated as CASSQGVSNYGYTF.

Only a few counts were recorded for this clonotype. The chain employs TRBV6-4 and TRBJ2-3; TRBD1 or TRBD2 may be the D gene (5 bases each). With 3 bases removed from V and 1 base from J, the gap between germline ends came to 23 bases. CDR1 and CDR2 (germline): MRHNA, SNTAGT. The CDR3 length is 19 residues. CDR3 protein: CASSERSIRGPLRTDTQYF. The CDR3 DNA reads TGTGCCAGCAGTGAAAGGTCGATCCGGGGCCCCCTCCGCACAGATACGCAGTATTTT.

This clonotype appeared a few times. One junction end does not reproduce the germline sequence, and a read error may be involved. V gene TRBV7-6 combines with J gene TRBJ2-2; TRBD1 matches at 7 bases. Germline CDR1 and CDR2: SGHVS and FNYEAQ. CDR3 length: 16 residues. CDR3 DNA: TGTGCTAGCAGCTTAGCTTACAGGGGGAACACCGGGGAGCTGTTTTTT. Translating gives CASSLAYRGNTGELFF.

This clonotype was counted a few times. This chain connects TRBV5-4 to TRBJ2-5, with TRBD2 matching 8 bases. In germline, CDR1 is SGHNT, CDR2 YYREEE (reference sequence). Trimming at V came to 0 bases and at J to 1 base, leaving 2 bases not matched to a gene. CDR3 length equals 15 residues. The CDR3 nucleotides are TGTGCCAGCAGCTTGGCCGGGGGGGGCCAAGAGACCCAGTACTTC. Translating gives CASSLAGGGQETQYF.

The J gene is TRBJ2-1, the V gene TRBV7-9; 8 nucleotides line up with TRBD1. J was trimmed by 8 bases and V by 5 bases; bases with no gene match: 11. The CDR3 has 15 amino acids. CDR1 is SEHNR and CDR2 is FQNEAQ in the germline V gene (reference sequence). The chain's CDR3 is CASSPRQGARDEQFF. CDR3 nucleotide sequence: TGTGCCAGCAGCCCCAGGCAGGGGGCGAGGGATGAGCAGTTCTTC.

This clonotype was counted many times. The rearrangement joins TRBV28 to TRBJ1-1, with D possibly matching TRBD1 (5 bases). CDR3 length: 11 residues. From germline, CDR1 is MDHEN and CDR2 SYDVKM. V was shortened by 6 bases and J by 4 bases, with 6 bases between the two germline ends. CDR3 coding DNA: TGTGCCAGCAGAGGGGTCACTGAAGCTTTCTTT. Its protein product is CASRGVTEAFF.

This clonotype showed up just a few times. The CDR3 loop reads CASSSYRASSYNEQFF. In DNA, the CDR3 is TGTGCCAGCAGCTCCTACAGGGCGAGCTCCTACAATGAGCAGTTCTTC. The chain uses TRBV7-6 and TRBJ2-1, with D maybe TRBD1 (6 bases). Trimming took 4 bases from V and 0 from J, leaving 13 bases between them. Germline values: CDR1 SGHVS, CDR2 FNYEAQ. This CDR3 region has 16 residues.

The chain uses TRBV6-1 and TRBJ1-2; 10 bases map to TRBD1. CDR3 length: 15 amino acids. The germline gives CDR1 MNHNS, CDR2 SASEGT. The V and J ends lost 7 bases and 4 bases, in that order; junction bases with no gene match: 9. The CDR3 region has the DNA TGTGCCAGCACCTCCCCGGACAGGGGGTTCTATGGCTACACCTTC. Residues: CASTSPDRGFYGYTF.

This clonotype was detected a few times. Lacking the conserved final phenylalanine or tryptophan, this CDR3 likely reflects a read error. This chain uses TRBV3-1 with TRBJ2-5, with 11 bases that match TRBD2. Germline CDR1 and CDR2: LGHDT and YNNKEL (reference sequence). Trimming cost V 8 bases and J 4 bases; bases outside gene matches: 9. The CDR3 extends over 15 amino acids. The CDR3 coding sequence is TGTGCCAGCCACGAGACTAGCGGGGCGAGAGAGACCCAGTACCTC. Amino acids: CASHETSGARETQYL.

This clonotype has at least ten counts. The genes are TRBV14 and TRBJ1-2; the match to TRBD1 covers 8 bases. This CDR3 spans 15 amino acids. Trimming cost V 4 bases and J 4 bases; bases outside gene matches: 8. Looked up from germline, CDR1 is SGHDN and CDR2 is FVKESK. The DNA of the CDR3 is TGTGCCAGCAGCCGAGGGACAGGATCGGGCTATGGCTACACCTTC. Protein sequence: CASSRGTGSGYGYTF.

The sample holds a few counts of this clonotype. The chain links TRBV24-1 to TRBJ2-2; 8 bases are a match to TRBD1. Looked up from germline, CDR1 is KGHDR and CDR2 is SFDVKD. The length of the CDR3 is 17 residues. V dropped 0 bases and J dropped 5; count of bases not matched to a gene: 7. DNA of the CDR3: TGTGCCACCAGTGATTTGCCCGGACAGGGAGTTACCGGGGAGCTGTTTTTT. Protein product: CATSDLPGQGVTGELFF.

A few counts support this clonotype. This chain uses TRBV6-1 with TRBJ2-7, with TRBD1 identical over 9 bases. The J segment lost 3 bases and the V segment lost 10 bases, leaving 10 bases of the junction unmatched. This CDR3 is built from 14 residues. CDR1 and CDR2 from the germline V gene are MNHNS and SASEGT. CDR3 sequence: CATQQGAVLYEQYV. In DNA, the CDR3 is TGTGCCACTCAACAGGGGGCGGTTCTCTACGAGCAGTACGTC.

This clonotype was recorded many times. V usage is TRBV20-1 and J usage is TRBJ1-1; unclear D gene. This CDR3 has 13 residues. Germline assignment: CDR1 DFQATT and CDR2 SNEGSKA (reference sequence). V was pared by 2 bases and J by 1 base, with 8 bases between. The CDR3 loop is CSARREENTEAFF. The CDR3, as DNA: TGCAGTGCTAGAAGGGAGGAGAACACTGAAGCTTTCTTT.

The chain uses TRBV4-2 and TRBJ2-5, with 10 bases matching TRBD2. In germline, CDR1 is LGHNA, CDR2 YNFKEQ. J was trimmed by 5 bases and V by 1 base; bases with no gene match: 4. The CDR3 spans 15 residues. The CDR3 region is CASSQVSGGSETQYF. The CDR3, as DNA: TGTGCCAGCAGCCAAGTTAGCGGGGGGTCGGAGACCCAGTACTTC.

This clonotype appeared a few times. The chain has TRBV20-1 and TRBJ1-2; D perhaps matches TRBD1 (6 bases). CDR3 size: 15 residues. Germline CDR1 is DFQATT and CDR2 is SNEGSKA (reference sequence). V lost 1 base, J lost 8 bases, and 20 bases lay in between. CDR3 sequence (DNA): TGCAGTGCTAGAGCAACAGGGATTTTTGCTGAAGGCTACACCTTC. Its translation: CSARATGIFAEGYTF.

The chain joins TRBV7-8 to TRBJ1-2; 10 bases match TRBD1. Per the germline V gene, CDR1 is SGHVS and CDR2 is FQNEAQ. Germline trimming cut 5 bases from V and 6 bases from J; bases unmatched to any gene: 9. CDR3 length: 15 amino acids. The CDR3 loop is CASSLLSTGGNGYTF. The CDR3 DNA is TGTGCCAGCAGCCTACTCTCGACAGGGGGCAATGGCTACACCTTC. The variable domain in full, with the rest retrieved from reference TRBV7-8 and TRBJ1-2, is GAGVSQSPRYKVAKRGQDVALRCDPISGHVSLFWYQQALGQGPEFLTYFQNEAQLDKSGLPSDRFFAERPEGSVSTLKIQRTQQEDSAVYLCASSLLSTGGNGYTFGSGTRLTVV.

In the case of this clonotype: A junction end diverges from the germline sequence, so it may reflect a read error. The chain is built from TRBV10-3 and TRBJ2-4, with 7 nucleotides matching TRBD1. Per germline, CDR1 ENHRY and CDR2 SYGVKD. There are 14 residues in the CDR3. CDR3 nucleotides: TGTGCCAGCAGTAACAGGGGACCCAAAAACATTCAGTACTTC. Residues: CASSNRGPKNIQYF.

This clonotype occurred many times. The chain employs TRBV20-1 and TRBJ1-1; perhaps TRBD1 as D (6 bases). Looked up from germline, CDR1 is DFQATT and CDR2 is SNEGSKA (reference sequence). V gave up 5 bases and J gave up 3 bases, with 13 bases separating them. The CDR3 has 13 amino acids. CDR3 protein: CSAAKGHYTEAFF. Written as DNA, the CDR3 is TGCAGTGCTGCCAAGGGACATTACACTGAAGCTTTCTTT.

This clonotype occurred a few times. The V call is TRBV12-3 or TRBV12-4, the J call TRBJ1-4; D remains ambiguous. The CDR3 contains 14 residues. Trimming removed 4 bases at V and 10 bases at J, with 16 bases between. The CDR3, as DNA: TGTGCCAGCAGTTCACCGGTCCCTCCGGGAAAACTGTTTTTT. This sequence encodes CASSSPVPPGKLFF.

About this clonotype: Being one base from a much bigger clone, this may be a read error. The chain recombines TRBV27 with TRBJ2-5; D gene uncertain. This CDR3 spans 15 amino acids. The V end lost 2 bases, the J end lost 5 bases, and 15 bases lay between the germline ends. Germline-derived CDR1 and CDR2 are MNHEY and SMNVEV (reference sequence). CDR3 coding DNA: TGTGCCAGCAGTTTAGACGGTCCCTCACCGGAGACCCAGTACTTC. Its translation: CASSLDGPSPETQYF.

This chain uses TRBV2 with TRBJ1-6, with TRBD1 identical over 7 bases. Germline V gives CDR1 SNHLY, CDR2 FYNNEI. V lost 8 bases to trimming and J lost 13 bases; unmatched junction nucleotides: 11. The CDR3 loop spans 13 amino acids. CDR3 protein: CASQGDTGFPLHF. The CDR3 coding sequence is TGTGCCAGCCAGGGGGACACCGGTTTCCCCCTCCACTTT.

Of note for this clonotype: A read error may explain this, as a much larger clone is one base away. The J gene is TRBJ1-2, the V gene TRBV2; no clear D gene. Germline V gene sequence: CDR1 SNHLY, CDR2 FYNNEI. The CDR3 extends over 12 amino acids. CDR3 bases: TGTGCCAGCAGCGAAGGACTCTATGGCTGCACCTTC. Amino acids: CASSEGLYGCTF. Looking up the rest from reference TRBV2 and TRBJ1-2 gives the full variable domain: EPEVTQTPSHQVTQMGQEVILRCVPISNHLYFYWYRQILGQKVEFLVSFYNNEISEKSEIFDDQFSVERPDGSNFTLKIRSTKLEDSAMYFCASSEGLYGCTFGSGTRLTVV.

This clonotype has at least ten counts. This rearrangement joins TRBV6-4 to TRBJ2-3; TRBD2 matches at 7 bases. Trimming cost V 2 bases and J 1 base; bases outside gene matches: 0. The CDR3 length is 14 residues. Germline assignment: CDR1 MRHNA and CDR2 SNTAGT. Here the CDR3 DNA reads TGTGCCAGCAGTGACACTAGCGGCACAGATACGCAGTATTTT. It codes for CASSDTSGTDTQYF.

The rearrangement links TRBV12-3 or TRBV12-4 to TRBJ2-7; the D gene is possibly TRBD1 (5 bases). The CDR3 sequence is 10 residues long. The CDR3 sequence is CASSLAGARV. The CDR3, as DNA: TGTGCCAGCAGTTTAGCTGGGGCCCGCGTC.